One sample yielded the 4 T cell receptor beta chains listed below, sequenced in a study of blood T cell repertoires in COVID-19. Clones were sequenced by immunoSEQ multiplex PCR, and TCRdb holds only the in-frame ones, with some missing. The sample yields approximately 210,000 clones, just over 85% seen once. The sequenced sample was PBMCs or T cells enriched from blood (not recorded which). The receptors derive from a woman aged 50 to 60 with acute COVID-19.

The chain employs TRBV9 and TRBJ2-1; D unclear. The germline V and J ends were trimmed by 5 bases and 4 bases, with 10 bases remaining between them. The length of the CDR3 is 13 residues. From germline, CDR1 is SGDLS and CDR2 YYNGEE. The CDR3: CASSKTVYNEQFF. The CDR3 DNA follows: TGTGCCAGCAGTAAAACAGTTTACAATGAGCAGTTCTTC.

J is TRBJ1-1 and V is TRBV30, with D perhaps TRBD1 (5 bases). The CDR3 covers 14 residues. Trimming took off 0 bases at V and 5 bases at J, with 13 bases between the two ends. CDR1 GTSNPN and CDR2 SVGIG come from the germline V gene (reference sequence). The CDR3 nucleotides are TGTGCCTGGAGTGTACTACTGGGGGGAACTGAAGCTTTCTTT. As protein: CAWSVLLGGTEAFF.

V gene TRBV15 combines with J gene TRBJ2-5, with TRBD1 matching over 12 bases. The CDR3 sequence is 16 residues long. The junction had 11 bases not matched to a gene; V was cut back by 5 bases and J by 7 bases. Germline V CDR1 and CDR2: LNHNV, YYDKDF (reference sequence). This CDR3 is CATSGTGGSRVGTQYF. DNA for the CDR3: TGTGCCACCAGCGGGACAGGGGGCTCAAGAGTGGGGACCCAGTACTTC.

The chain combines TRBV7-9 with TRBJ2-5; 7 nucleotides line up with TRBD2. Germline V gene sequence: CDR1 SEHNR, CDR2 FQNEAQ (reference sequence). The CDR3 runs to 17 residues. The junction had 11 bases not matched to a gene; V was cut back by 0 bases and J by 4 bases. CDR3 bases: TGTGCCAGCAGCTTAGCGACCCGCGGGAGCGATCGAGAGACCCAGTACTTC. Amino acid sequence: CASSLATRGSDRETQYF.